The entry below describes one T cell receptor beta chain. Its cognate antigen is unknown. Study results and caveats: Tumor Treg TCRs overlapped most with tumor naive CD4+ cells.

MiXCR, applied by TCRdb to the 5' RACE reads, yields one record per CDR3 protein. The sample shows approximately 53,000 distinct CDR3 sequences, about 28% of them seen only once. Germline CDR1 reads LGHDT; CDR2 reads YNNKEL (reference sequence). The V end was cut by 2 bases, the J end by 4 bases, with 15 bases between. There are 16 residues in the CDR3. The chain is built from TRBV3-1 and TRBJ2-1; D ambiguous. Sample: tumor-infiltrating memory CD4+ T cells sorted from the breast tumor. Subset here: memory CD4+ T cells, CD4+CD45RO+CD25-. The clonotype comes from a female donor with breast cancer. This CDR3 is CASSQPFSDRYNEQFF. CDR3 nucleotides: TGTGCCAGCAGCCAACCCTTCTCGGATCGGTACAATGAGCAGTTCTTC.